These T cell receptor beta chains were read from a single sample in a study of blood T cell repertoires in COVID-19. Profiling relied on immunoSEQ multiplex PCR, and the TCRdb table lists in-frame clones only, not all of them. The data contain fewer than 110,000 clones, about 90% of them singletons. The sequencing input was peripheral blood. The receptor source for this set is a man over 45 with acute or convalescent COVID-19. CDR3s leave out the opening cysteine and the closing phenylalanine or tryptophan.

j_gene,v_gene,CDR3aa
TRBJ1-6,TRBV19,ASSIADRLNSPLH
TRBJ1-3,TRBV7-8,ASSSAGQRHSGNTIY
TRBJ1-1,TRBV5-4,ASSLQGARSYTEAF
TRBJ2-2,TRBV19,ASSRQGSTGELF
TRBJ1-2,TRBV10-1,ASSEGGAGYGYT
TRBJ2-1,TRBV5-4,ASSLGTPTYNEQF
TRBJ1-5,TRBV5-1,ASSRGQGDQPQH
TRBJ2-1,TRBV5-1,ASSLGQASYNEQF
TRBJ2-1,TRBV24-1,ATSDLPFNEQF
TRBJ1-1,TRBV11-2,ASSRPTGIKAF
TRBJ2-3,TRBV12-5,ASGLVLDTQY
TRBJ1-1,TRBV7-2,ASSRTGGRNTEAF
TRBJ1-5,TRBV19,ASRGQGREDQPQH
TRBJ2-4,TRBV12-3/TRBV12-4,ASSSTGANIQY
TRBJ2-7,TRBV19,ASSQDGLFYGEQY
TRBJ1-5,TRBV19,ASSIGTGGQPQH
TRBJ2-3,TRBV3-1/TRBV3-2,ASSQDTGTSLFTDTQY
TRBJ2-1,TRBV27,ASSPFTDQSGQF
TRBJ1-2,TRBV5-6,ASSLGISNYGYT
TRBJ2-1,TRBV19,ASSIAPGLAGGPSYNEQF
TRBJ1-4,TRBV19,ASKSQPRGNEKLF
TRBJ1-4,TRBV28,ASSLRGRNEKLF
TRBJ2-1,TRBV19,ASSISGGAYEQF
TRBJ1-5,TRBV7-8,ASSLSTGLQPQH
TRBJ2-1,TRBV7-2,ASSKMASGGSTQF
TRBJ1-2,TRBV5-1,ASSLAAWDEQGFNYGYT
TRBJ1-2,TRBV19,ASLGQGYGYT
TRBJ2-1,TRBV7-2,ASSLGTGSFEQF
TRBJ1-2,TRBV24-1,ATSDLKTGGYT
TRBJ2-3,TRBV7-2,ASSSQTFGTGGTDTQY
TRBJ2-7,TRBV7-8,ASSVGRQGSYEQY
TRBJ2-3,TRBV9,ASSTGWLYTDTQY
TRBJ2-3,TRBV30,AGTRGGSTDTQY
TRBJ1-1,TRBV18,ASSSRGQGGTEAF
TRBJ2-1,TRBV5-1,ASSLGQGNEQF
TRBJ1-6,TRBV7-3,ASSHGGADSPLH
TRBJ1-6,TRBV10-2,ASSPPIRESPLH
TRBJ1-3,TRBV19,ASSTQFSGNTIY
TRBJ2-7,TRBV12-5,ASGLGQGYEQY
TRBJ1-3,TRBV20-1,SASRGNTIY
TRBJ1-2,TRBV2,ASPLDRGSGYT
TRBJ1-5,TRBV27,ASRLSLLSNQPQH
TRBJ1-2,TRBV6-4,ASSHGGQGYGYT